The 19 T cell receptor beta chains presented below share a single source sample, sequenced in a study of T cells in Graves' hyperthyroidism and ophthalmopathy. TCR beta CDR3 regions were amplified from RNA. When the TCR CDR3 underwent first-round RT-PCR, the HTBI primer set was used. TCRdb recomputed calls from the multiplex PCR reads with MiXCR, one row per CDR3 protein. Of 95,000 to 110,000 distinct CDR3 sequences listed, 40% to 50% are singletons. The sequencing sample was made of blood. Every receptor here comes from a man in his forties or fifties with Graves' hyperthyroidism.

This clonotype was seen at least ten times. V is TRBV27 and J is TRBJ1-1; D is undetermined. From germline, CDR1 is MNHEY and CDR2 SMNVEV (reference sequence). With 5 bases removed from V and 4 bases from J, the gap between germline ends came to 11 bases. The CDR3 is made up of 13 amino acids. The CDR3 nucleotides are TGTGCCAGCAGTCAGGTCCTTGCCACTGAAGCTTTCTTT. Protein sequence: CASSQVLATEAFF.

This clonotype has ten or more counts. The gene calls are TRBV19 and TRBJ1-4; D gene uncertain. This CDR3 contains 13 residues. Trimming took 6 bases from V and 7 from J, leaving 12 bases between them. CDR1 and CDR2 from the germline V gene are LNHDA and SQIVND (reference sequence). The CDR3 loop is CASRDRSFEKLFF. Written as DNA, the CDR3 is TGTGCCAGTAGAGATCGTTCGTTTGAAAAACTGTTTTTT.

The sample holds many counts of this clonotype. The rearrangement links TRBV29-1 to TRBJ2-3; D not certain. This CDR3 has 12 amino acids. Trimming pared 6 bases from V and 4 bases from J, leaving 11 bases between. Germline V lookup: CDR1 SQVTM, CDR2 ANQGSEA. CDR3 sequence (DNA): TGCAGCGTCAGCTTATCTGCAGATACGCAGTATTTT. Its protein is CSVSLSADTQYF.

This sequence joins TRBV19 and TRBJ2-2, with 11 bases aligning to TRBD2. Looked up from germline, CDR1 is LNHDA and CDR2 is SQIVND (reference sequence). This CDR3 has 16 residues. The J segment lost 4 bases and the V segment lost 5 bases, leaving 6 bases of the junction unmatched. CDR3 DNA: TGTGCCAGTAGTCAAACTAGCGGGAGTAGCACCGGGGAGCTGTTTTTT. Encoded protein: CASSQTSGSSTGELFF.

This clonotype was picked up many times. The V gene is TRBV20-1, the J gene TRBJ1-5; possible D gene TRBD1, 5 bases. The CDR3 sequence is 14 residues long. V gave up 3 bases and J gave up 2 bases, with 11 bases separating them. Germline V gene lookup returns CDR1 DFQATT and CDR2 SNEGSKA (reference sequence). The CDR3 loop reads CSARDMVGNQPQHF. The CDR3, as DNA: TGCAGTGCTAGGGACATGGTAGGCAATCAGCCCCAGCATTTT.

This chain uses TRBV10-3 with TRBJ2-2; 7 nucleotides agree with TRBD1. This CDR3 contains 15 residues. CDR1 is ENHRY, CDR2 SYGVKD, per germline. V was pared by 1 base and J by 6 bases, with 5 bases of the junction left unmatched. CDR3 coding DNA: TGTGCCATCAGTGAGTACAGGGGTCGGGCCGGGGAGCTGTTTTTT. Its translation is CAISEYRGRAGELFF.

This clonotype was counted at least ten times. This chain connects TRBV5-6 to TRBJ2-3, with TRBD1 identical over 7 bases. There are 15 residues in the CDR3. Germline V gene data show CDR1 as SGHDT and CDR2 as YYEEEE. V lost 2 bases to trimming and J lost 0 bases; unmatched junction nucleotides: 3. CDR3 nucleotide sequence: TGTGCCAGCAGCTTCAGGGGGACCAGCACAGATACGCAGTATTTT. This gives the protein CASSFRGTSTDTQYF.

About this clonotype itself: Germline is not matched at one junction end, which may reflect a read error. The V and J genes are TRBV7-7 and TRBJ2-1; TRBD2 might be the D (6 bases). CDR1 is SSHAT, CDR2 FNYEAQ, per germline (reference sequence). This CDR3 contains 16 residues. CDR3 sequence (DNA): TGTGCTAGCAGTCCCAACCCCGGACTCACGGGGGATGAGCAGTTCTTC. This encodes CASSPNPGLTGDEQFF. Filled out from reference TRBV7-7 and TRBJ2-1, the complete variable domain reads GAGVSQSPRYKVTKRGQDVTLRCDPISSHATLYWYQQALGQGPEFLTYFNYEAQPDKSGLPSDRFSAERPEGSISTLTIQRTEQRDSAMYRCASSPNPGLTGDEQFFGPGTRLTVL.

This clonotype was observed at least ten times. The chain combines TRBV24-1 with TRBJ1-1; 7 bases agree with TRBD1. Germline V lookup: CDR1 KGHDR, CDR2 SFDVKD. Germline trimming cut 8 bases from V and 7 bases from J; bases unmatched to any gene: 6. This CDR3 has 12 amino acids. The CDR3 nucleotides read TGTGCCACCAATGAACAGGGGAGTGAAGCTTTCTTT. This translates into CATNEQGSEAFF.

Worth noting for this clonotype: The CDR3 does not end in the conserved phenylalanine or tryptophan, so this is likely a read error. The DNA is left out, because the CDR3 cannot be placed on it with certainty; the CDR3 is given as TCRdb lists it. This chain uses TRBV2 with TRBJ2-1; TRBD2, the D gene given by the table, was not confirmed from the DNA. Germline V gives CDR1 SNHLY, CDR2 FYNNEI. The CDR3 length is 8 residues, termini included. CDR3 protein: CACSPMSG.

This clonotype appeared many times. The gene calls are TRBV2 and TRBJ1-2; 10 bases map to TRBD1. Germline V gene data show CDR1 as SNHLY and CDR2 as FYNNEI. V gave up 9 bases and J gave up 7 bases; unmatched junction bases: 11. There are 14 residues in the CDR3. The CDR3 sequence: CASQPGQGRSGYTF. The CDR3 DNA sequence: TGTGCCAGTCAACCGGGACAGGGGCGCTCTGGCTACACCTTC.

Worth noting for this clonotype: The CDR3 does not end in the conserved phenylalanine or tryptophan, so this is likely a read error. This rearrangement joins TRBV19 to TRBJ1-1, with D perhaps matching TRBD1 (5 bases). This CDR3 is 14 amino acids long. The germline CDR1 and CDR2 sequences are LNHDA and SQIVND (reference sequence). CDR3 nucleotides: TGTACCAGTAGTATACGGAGGGGAGACACTGAAGCTTTCTCT. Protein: CTSSIRRGDTEAFS.

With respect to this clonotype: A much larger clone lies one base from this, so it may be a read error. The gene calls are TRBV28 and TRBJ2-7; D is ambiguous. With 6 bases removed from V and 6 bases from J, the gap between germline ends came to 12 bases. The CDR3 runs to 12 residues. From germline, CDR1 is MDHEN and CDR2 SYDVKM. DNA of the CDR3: TGTGCCAGCAGCCTCCCAAGCAGCGAGCAGTACTTC. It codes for CASSLPSSEQYF. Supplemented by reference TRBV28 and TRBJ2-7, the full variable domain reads DVKVTQSSRYLVKRTGEKVFLECVQDMDHENMFWYRQDPGLGLRLIYFSYDVKMKEKGDIPEGYSVSREKKERFSLILESASTNQTSMYLCASSLPSSEQYFGPGTRLTVT.

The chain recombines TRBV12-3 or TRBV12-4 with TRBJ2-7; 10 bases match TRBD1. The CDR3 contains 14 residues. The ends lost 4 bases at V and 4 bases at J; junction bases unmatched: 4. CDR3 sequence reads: CASSSGTGAYEQYF. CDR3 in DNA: TGTGCCAGCAGTTCCGGGACAGGGGCGTACGAGCAGTACTTC.

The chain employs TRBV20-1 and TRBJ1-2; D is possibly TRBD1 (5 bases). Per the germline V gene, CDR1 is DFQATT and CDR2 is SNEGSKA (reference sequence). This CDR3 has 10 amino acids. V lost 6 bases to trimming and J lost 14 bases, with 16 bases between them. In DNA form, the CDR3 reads TGCAGTGCGCCGGATCAGGGAGAGACCTTC. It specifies CSAPDQGETF.

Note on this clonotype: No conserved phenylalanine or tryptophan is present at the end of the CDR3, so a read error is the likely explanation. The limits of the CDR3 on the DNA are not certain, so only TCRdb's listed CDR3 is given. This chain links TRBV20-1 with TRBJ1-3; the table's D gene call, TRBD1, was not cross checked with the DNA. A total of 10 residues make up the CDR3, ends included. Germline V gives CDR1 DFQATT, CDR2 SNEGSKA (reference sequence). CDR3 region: CSARDQNRGP.

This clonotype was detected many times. This CDR3 reads CSARDLAGGLGEKLFF. CDR3 nucleotide sequence: TGCAGTGCTAGAGATCTGGCAGGGGGCTTAGGAGAAAAACTGTTTTTT. J is TRBJ1-4 and V is TRBV20-1, with 8 bases identical to TRBD1. The germline V gene encodes CDR1 DFQATT and CDR2 SNEGSKA (reference sequence). This CDR3 has 16 residues. Unmatched junction bases numbered 11, after V lost 0 bases and J lost 8 bases.

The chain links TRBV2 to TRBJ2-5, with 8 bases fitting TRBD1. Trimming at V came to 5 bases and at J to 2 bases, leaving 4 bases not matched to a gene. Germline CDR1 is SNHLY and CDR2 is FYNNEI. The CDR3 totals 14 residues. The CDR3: CASSWTGPQETQYF. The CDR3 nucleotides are TGTGCCAGCAGTTGGACAGGGCCGCAAGAGACCCAGTACTTC.

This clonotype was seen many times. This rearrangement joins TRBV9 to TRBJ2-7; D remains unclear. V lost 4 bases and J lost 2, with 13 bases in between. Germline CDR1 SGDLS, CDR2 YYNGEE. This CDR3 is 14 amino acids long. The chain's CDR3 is CASSHAGTPYEQYF. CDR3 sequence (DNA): TGTGCCAGCAGCCATGCAGGAACACCCTACGAGCAGTACTTC.